Listed here are 30 T cell receptor beta chains from one sample, sequenced in a study of T cells expressing NK-cell markers (dated by TCRdb to the early 2020s). The receptor library was made with 5' RACE. Sequencing was performed on an Illumina HiSeq 2000. The reads went through TCRdb reprocessing, and each CDR3 protein sequence gets one entry with no DNA. This sample's table has entries for around 100,000 distinct CDR3 sequences. Approximately 18% of the sample comes from the top ten. Sequencing input: blood T cells: a sorted CD56 or NKG2C T cell subset, CD4+ or CD8+ T cells, or bulk PBMC T cells (not recorded which). All receptors come from a woman aged 18-69 years in good health.

The genes are TRBV7-6 and TRBJ1-5. Per the germline V gene, CDR1 is SGHVS and CDR2 is FNYEAQ. The CDR3 runs to 13 residues. CDR3 sequence reads: CASSYSVGQPQHF.

The chain couples TRBV11-2 to TRBJ2-2; TCRdb picks TRBD2, but there is no DNA to check that call. In germline, CDR1 is SGHAT, CDR2 FQNNGV. This CDR3 is 15 amino acids long. The CDR3 protein is CASRLVREMGGELFF.

The chain has TRBV20-1 and TRBJ2-1. The CDR3 runs to 14 residues. CDR1 and CDR2 (germline): DFQATT, SNEGSKA (reference sequence). The CDR3: CSAQSGSGYNEQFF.

This chain's CDR3 is CASSASGTGSYEQYF. This chain connects TRBV7-9 to TRBJ2-7; the D gene TCRdb calls, TRBD1, cannot be checked with no DNA. CDR3 length equals 15 residues. The germline V gene has CDR1 SEHNR and CDR2 FQNEAQ (reference sequence).

This CDR3 reads CASSVGIAGGNTGELFF. This sequence joins TRBV9 and TRBJ2-2; TCRdb gives TRBD2 as the D gene, but with no DNA this cannot be confirmed. The CDR3 is made up of 17 amino acids. From germline, CDR1 is SGDLS and CDR2 YYNGEE.

The CDR3 loop reads CASSHPGRLEEKLFF. The rearrangement uses TRBV7-9 and TRBJ1-4. The CDR3 loop spans 15 amino acids. Germline CDR1 and CDR2: SEHNR and FQNEAQ (reference sequence).

The chain recombines TRBV12-3 or TRBV12-4 with TRBJ2-6; the TCRdb call, TRBD1, lacks DNA for checking. The CDR3 runs to 17 residues. The CDR3 protein is CASSSRTDFSGANVLTF.

The chain is built from TRBV4-3 and TRBJ2-7; the TCRdb call, TRBD1, lacks DNA for checking. Germline V gives CDR1 LGHNA, CDR2 YSLEER. CDR3 length equals 16 residues. CDR3 loop: CASSQDWAGANYEQYF.

V usage is TRBV28 and J usage is TRBJ2-5; absent DNA, TCRdb's TRBD1 call cannot be checked. CDR1 is MDHEN, CDR2 SYDVKM, per germline. The CDR3 spans 17 residues. The CDR3 spells CASSLISGQGDQETQYF. The entire variable domain, with the rest obtained from reference TRBV28 and TRBJ2-5, is as follows: DVKVTQSSRYLVKRTGEKVFLECVQDMDHENMFWYRQDPGLGLRLIYFSYDVKMKEKGDIPEGYSVSREKKERFSLILESASTNQTSMYLCASSLISGQGDQETQYFGPGTRLLVL.

The rearrangement links TRBV7-6 to TRBJ2-1; TCRdb designates TRBD2, a call that cannot be tested without DNA. CDR1 is SGHVS and CDR2 is FNYEAQ in the germline V gene. This CDR3 comprises 15 residues. CDR3 residues: CASSKGLAAYNEQFF.

V and J are TRBV12-3 or TRBV12-4 and TRBJ2-1; as DNA is missing, the TRBD1 call by TCRdb cannot be tested. The CDR3 runs 15 residues. The CDR3: CASSGGDRAYNEQFF.

V usage is TRBV5-4 and J usage is TRBJ2-2; TCRdb's assignment of TRBD2 cannot be checked, as there is no DNA. Germline V gene lookup returns CDR1 SGHNT and CDR2 YYREEE (reference sequence). There are 16 residues in the CDR3. CDR3: CASSRQRDTNTGELFF.

The chain joins TRBV9 to TRBJ1-1. The CDR3 is made up of 13 amino acids. CDR1 SGDLS and CDR2 YYNGEE come from the germline V gene. The chain's CDR3 is CASSVGEITEAFF. The entire variable domain, with the rest obtained from reference TRBV9 and TRBJ1-1, is as follows: DSGVTQTPKHLITATGQRVTLRCSPRSGDLSVYWYQQSLDQGLQFLIQYYNGEERAKGNILERFSAQQFPDLHSELNLSSLELGDSALYFCASSVGEITEAFFGQGTRLTVV.

The chain uses TRBV6-5 and TRBJ1-1. The length of the CDR3 is 14 residues. The germline CDR1 and CDR2 sequences are MNHEY and SVGAGI. This chain's CDR3 is CASSYSYGNTEAFF.

CDR3 sequence reads: CASSSGPQQETQYF. The rearrangement joins TRBV7-8 to TRBJ2-5; TCRdb proposes TRBD1, but this gene call is untestable without DNA. The germline CDR1 and CDR2 sequences are SGHVS and FQNEAQ. The CDR3 has 14 amino acids.

The V and J genes are TRBV9 and TRBJ2-7. The CDR3 contains 14 residues. CDR1 is SGDLS, CDR2 YYNGEE, per germline. CDR3 residues: CASSVAGGVHEQYF.

This chain's CDR3 is CASSPRQSGMPYEQYF. This chain links TRBV12-3 or TRBV12-4 with TRBJ2-7. CDR3 length: 16 residues.

The chain is built from TRBV7-3 and TRBJ2-2. The CDR3 runs to 12 residues. Looked up from germline, CDR1 is SGHTA and CDR2 is FQGTGA. CDR3 sequence: CASSLSHGELFF.

The chain combines TRBV29-1 with TRBJ2-7; TCRdb returns TRBD1, unconfirmable since there is no DNA. There are 11 residues in the CDR3. The germline gives CDR1 SQVTM, CDR2 ANQGSEA. The chain's CDR3 is CSGRQGHEQYF.

This chain joins TRBV11-2 and TRBJ2-1; the TRBD1 assignment by TCRdb is unverifiable without DNA. This CDR3 is built from 13 residues. Germline V gene data show CDR1 as SGHAT and CDR2 as FQNNGV. The CDR3 is CASSLSPVNEQFF.

The CDR3 reads CATSDRHGEKLFF. The V gene is TRBV24-1, the J gene TRBJ1-4. Germline CDR1 and CDR2: KGHDR and SFDVKD. This CDR3 has 13 amino acids.

The V call is TRBV5-8, the J call TRBJ2-1. Germline CDR1 is SGHTS and CDR2 is YDEGEE. The CDR3 extends over 15 amino acids. The CDR3: CASSLSGGSYNEQFF. The variable domain in full, completed from reference TRBV5-8 and TRBJ2-1, reads EAGVTQSPTHLIKTRGQQATLRCSPISGHTSVYWYQQALGLGLQFLLWYDEGEERNRGNFPPRFSGRQFPNYSSELNVNALELEDSALYLCASSLSGGSYNEQFFGPGTRLTVL.

The J gene is TRBJ2-7, the V gene TRBV29-1; the D call of TRBD2 rests on TCRdb alone, since no DNA is present to check it. CDR1 SQVTM and CDR2 ANQGSEA come from the germline V gene. CDR3 length: 16 amino acids. Here the CDR3 reads CSVEDQVAGGSYEQYF.

This chain connects TRBV27 to TRBJ2-7; TCRdb gives TRBD1 as the D gene, but with no DNA this cannot be confirmed. The CDR3 runs to 12 residues. CDR1 MNHEY and CDR2 SMNVEV come from the germline V gene (reference sequence). CDR3 amino acids: CATGEGPYEQYF.

This chain joins TRBV5-1 and TRBJ2-3; TCRdb's assignment of TRBD2 cannot be checked, as there is no DNA. CDR1 is SGHRS and CDR2 is YFSETQ in the germline V gene. CDR3 length equals 16 residues. CDR3 sequence: CASSLVTSGSTDTQYF.

The gene calls are TRBV28 and TRBJ1-1. Per the germline V gene, CDR1 is MDHEN and CDR2 is SYDVKM. The CDR3 has 15 residues. CDR3 loop: CASSFREMMNTEAFF.

The J gene is TRBJ2-1, the V gene TRBV7-9. The germline CDR1 and CDR2 sequences are SEHNR and FQNEAQ (reference sequence). This CDR3 region has 15 residues. CDR3 loop: CASSSYTSSYNEQFF.

V is TRBV6-5 and J is TRBJ2-7. Germline V gene lookup returns CDR1 MNHEY and CDR2 SVGAGI. CDR3 length: 15 residues. CDR3 in amino acids: CASSYHKDPSYEQYF.

The chain uses TRBV9 and TRBJ2-7; TCRdb calls TRBD2, which cannot be checked without DNA. CDR1 is SGDLS, CDR2 YYNGEE, per germline. The CDR3 contains 14 residues. The CDR3: CASSVVAGGYEQYF.

The chain carries TRBV12-3 or TRBV12-4 and TRBJ2-2; TCRdb returns TRBD2, unconfirmable since there is no DNA. The CDR3 is 13 amino acids. The CDR3 spells CASSFGLAGELFF.